The clone carrying this TCR beta chain was observed a single time. This CDR3 is 11 amino acids long. Trimming stripped 6 bases from V and 9 bases from J, with 11 bases between. Germline assignment: CDR1 SNHLY and CDR2 FYNNEI. This sample was included in a study of T cell repertoires in cytomegalovirus infection. Each CDR3 protein gets one entry after TCRdb re-called the reads with MiXCR. The profile shows approximately 250,000 distinct CDR3 sequences, approximately 8.3% of them singletons. This chain links TRBV2 with TRBJ1-1, with a possible D match to TRBD1 (5 bases). The receptor's source is a human donor in good health (CMV status not recorded). Some clones in this sample may be carry-over from other donors' samples. Input material: PBMCs. The CDR3 region is CASSPRGKAFF. The CDR3 nucleotides are TGTGCCAGCAGCCCCCGGGGCAAAGCTTTCTTT.